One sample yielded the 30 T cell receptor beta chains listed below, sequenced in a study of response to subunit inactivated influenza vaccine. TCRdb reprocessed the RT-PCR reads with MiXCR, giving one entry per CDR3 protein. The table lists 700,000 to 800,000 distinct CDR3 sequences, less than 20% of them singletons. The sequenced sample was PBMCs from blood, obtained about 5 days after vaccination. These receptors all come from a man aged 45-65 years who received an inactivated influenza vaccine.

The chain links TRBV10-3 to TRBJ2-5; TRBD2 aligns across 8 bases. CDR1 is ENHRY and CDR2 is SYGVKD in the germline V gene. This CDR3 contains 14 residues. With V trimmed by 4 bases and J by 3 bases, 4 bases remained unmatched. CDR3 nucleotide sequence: TGTGCCATCAGTGTTACTAGCGGAAAAGAGACCCAGTACTTC. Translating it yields CAISVTSGKETQYF.

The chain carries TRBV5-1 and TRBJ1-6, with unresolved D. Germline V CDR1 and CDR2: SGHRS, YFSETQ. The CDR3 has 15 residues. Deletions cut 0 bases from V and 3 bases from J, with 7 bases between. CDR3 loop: CASSLVGNYNSPLHF. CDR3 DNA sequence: TGCGCCAGCAGCTTGGTCGGGAACTATAATTCACCCCTCCACTTT.

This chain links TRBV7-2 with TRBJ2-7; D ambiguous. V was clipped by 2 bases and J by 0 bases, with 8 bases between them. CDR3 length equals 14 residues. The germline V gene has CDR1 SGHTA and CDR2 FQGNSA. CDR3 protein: CASSLQENSYEQYF. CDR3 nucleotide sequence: TGTGCCAGCAGCTTACAGGAAAACTCCTACGAGCAGTACTTC. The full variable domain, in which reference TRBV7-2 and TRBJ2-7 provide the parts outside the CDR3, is GAGVSQSPSNKVTEKGKDVELRCDPISGHTALYWYRQSLGQGLEFLIYFQGNSAPDKSGLPSDRFSAERTGGSVSTLTIQRTQQEDSAVYLCASSLQENSYEQYFGPGTRLTVT.

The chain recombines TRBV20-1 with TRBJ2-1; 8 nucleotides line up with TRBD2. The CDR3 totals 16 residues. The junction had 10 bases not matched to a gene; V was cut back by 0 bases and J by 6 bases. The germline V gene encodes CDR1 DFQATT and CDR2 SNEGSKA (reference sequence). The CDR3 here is CSARESGGRLVNEQFF. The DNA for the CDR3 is TGCAGTGCTAGAGAATCGGGCGGGAGGTTGGTCAATGAGCAGTTCTTC.

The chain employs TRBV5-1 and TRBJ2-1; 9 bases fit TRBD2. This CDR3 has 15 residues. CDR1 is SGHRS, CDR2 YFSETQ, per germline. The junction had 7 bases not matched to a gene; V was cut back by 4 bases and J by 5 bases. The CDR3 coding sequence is TGCGCCAGCAGCACTACCGGGACTAGCAACAATGAGCAGTTCTTC. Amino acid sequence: CASSTTGTSNNEQFF. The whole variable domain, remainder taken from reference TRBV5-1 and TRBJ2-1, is KAGVTQTPRYLIKTRGQQVTLSCSPISGHRSVSWYQQTPGQGLQFLFEYFSETQRNKGNFPGRFSGRQFSNSRSEMNVSTLELGDSALYLCASSTTGTSNNEQFFGPGTRLTVL.

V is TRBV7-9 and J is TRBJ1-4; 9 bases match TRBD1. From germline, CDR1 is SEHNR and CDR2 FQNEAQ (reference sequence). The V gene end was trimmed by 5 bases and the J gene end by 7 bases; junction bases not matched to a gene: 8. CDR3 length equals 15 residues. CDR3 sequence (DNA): TGTGCCAGCAGCCCGGGGACAGGGAAAAGTGAAAAACTGTTTTTT. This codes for CASSPGTGKSEKLFF.

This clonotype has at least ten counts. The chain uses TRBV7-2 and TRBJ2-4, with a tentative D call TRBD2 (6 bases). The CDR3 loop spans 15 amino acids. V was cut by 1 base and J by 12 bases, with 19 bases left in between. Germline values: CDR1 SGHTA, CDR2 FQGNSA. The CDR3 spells CASSLGLSSGSPQYF. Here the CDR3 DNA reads TGTGCCAGCAGCTTAGGTCTTAGTAGCGGAAGCCCTCAGTACTTC.

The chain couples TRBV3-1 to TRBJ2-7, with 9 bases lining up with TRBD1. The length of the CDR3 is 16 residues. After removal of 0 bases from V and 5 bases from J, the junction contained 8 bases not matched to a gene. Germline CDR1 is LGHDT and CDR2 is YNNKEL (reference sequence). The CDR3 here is CASSQDKTGGIHEQYF. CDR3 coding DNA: TGTGCCAGCAGCCAAGATAAGACAGGGGGGATCCACGAGCAGTACTTC.

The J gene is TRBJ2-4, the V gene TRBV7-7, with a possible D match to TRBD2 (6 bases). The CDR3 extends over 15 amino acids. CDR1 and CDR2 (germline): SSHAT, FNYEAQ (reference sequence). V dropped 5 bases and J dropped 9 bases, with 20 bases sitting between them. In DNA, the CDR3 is TGTGCCAGCAGCCCCTCAGCCGGGAGCGACAGCATTCAGTACTTC. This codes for CASSPSAGSDSIQYF.

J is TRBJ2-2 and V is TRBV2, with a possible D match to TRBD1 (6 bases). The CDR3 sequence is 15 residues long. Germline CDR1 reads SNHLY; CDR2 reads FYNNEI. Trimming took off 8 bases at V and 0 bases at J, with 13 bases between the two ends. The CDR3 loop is CASVRDTTNTGELFF. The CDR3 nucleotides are TGTGCCAGCGTCCGGGACACTACGAACACCGGGGAGCTGTTTTTT.

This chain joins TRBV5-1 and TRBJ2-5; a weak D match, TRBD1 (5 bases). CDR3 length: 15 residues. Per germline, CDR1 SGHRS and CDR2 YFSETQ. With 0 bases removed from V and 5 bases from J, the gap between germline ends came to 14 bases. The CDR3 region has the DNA TGCGCCAGCAGCTTGGGGGCCAGGGCATCCGAGACCCAGTACTTC. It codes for CASSLGARASETQYF. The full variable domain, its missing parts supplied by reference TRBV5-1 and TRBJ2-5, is KAGVTQTPRYLIKTRGQQVTLSCSPISGHRSVSWYQQTPGQGLQFLFEYFSETQRNKGNFPGRFSGRQFSNSRSEMNVSTLELGDSALYLCASSLGARASETQYFGPGTRLLVL.

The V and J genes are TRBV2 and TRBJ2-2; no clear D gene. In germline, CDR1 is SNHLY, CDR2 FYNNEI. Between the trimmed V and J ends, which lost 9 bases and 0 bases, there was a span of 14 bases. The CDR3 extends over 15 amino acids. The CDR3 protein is CASRIGSANTGELFF. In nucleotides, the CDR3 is TGTGCCAGTAGGATAGGGTCGGCGAACACCGGGGAGCTGTTTTTT.

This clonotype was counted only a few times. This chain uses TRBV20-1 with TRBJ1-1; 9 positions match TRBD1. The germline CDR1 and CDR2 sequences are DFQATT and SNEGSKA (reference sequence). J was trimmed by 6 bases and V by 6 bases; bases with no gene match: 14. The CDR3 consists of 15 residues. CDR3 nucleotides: TGCAGTGCGGGACAGGGCGGAAGCTTTGGCTCTGAAGCTTTCTTT. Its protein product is CSAGQGGSFGSEAFF.

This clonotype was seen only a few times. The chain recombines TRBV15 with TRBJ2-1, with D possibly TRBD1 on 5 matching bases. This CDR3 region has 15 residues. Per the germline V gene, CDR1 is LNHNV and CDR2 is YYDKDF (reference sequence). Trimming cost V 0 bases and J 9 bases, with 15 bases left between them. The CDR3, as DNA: TGTGCCACCAGCAGAGAAATGCGCAGGGTCGGTGAGCAGTTCTTC. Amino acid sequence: CATSREMRRVGEQFF. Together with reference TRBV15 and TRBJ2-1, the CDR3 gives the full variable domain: DAMVIQNPRYQVTQFGKPVTLSCSQTLNHNVMYWYQQKSSQAPKLLFHYYDKDFNNEADTPDNFQSRRPNTSFCFLDIRSPGLGDTAMYLCATSREMRRVGEQFFGPGTRLTVL.

CDR3 in amino acids: CASSPGLAEGLYEQYF. In DNA, the CDR3 is TGCGCCAGCAGCCCCGGACTAGCGGAGGGGCTCTACGAGCAGTACTTC. The J gene is TRBJ2-7, the V gene TRBV5-1; TRBD2 matches 10 bases. The V gene end was trimmed by 4 bases and the J gene end by 3 bases; junction bases not matched to a gene: 10. The CDR3 runs 16 residues. CDR1 is SGHRS and CDR2 is YFSETQ in the germline V gene.

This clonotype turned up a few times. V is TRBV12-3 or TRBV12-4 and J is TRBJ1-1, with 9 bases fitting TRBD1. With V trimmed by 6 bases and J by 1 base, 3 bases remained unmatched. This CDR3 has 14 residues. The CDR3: CASSGQGSNTEAFF. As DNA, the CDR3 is TGTGCCAGCAGCGGACAGGGGTCGAACACTGAAGCTTTCTTT.

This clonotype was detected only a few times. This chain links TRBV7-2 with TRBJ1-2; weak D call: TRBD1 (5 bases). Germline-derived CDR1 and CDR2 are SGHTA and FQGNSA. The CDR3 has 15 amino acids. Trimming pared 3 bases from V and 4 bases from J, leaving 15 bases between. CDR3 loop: CASSLGGIFGYGYTF. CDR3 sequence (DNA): TGTGCCAGCAGCTTGGGGGGGATATTTGGCTATGGCTACACCTTC.

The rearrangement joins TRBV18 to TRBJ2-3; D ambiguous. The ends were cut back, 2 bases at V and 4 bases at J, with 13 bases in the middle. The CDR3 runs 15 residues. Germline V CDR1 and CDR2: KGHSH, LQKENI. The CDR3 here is CASSPSIGPADTQYF. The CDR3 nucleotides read TGTGCCAGCTCACCATCCATCGGGCCGGCAGATACGCAGTATTTT.

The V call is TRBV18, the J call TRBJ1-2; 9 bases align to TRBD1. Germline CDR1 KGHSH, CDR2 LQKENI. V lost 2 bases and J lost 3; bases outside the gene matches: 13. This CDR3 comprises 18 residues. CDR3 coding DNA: TGTGCCAGCTCACCAGCCGGGGGACAGGGACGCGACTACTATGGCTACACCTTC. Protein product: CASSPAGGQGRDYYGYTF.

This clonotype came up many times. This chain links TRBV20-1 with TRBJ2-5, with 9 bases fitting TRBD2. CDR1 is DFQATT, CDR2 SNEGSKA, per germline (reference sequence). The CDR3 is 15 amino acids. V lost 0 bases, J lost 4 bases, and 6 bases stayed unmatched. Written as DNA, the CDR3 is TGCAGTGCTAGAGATGGAGCGGGGGGAAGAGAGACCCAGTACTTC. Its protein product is CSARDGAGGRETQYF.

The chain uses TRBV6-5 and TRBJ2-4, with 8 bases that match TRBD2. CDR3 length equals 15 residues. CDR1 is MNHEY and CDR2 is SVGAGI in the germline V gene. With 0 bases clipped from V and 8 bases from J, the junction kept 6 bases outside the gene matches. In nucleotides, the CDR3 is TGTGCCAGCAGTTACTCCGACGGGGGGGCGGACATTCAGTACTTC. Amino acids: CASSYSDGGADIQYF.

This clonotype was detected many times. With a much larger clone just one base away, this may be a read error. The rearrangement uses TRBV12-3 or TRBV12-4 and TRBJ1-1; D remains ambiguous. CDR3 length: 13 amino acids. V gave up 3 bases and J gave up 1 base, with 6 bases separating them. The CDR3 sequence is CASSFSENTEAFF. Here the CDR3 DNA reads TGTGCCAGCAGTTTTTCAGAGAACACTGAAGCTTTCTTT.

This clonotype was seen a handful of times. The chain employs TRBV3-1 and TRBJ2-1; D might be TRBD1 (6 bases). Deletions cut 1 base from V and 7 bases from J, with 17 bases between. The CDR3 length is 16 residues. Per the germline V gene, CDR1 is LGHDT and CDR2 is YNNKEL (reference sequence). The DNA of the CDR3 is TGTGCCAGCAGCCAAGCCTACAGGGTGGGCCCAAATGAGCAGTTCTTC. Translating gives CASSQAYRVGPNEQFF.

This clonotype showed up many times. The chain's CDR3 is CSVALSNTGELFF. The CDR3 DNA reads TGCAGCGTTGCGCTCTCCAACACCGGGGAGCTGTTTTTT. The rearrangement joins TRBV29-1 to TRBJ2-2, with D hard to call. Trimming left V 4 bases short and J 2 bases short, with 8 bases between. CDR3 length: 13 amino acids. Germline CDR1 SQVTM, CDR2 ANQGSEA.

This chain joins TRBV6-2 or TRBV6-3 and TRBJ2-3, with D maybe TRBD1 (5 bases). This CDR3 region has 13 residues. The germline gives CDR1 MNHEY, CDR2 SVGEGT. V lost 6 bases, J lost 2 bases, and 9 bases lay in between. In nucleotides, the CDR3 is TGTGCCAGCAGAATGGACAACACAGATACGCAGTATTTT. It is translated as CASRMDNTDTQYF.

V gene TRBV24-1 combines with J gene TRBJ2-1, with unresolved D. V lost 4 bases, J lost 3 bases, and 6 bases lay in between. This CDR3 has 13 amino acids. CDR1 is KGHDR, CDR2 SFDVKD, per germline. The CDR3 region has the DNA TGTGCCACCAGTGACCGGAGCTACAATGAGCAGTTCTTC. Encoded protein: CATSDRSYNEQFF.

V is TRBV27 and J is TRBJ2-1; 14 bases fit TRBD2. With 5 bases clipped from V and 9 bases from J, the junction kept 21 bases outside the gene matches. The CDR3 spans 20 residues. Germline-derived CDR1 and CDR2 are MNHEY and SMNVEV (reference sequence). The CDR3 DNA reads TGTGCCAGCAGTCCACTGAGGACAAGCGGGACTAGCGGGAGAAAAGTTGAGCAGTTCTTC. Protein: CASSPLRTSGTSGRKVEQFF.

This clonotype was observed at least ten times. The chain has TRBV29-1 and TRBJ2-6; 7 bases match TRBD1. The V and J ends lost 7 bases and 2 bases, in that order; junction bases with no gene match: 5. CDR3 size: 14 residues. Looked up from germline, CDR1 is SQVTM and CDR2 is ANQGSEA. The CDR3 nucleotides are TGCAGCGCACGAACAGGGGCTGGGGCCAACGTCCTGACTTTC. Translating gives CSARTGAGANVLTF.

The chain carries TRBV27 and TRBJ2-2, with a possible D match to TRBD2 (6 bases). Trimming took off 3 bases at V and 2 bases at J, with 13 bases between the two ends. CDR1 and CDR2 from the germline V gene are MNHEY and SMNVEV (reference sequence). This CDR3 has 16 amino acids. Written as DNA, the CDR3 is TGTGCCAGCAGTTTTTTGGGAGGACATAACACCGGGGAGCTGTTTTTT. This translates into CASSFLGGHNTGELFF.

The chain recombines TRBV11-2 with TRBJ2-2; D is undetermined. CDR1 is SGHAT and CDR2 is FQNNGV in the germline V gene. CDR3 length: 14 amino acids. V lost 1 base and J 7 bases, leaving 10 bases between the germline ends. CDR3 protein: CASSLVGWGGELFF. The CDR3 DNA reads TGTGCCAGCAGCTTAGTTGGCTGGGGCGGGGAGCTGTTTTTT.